This T cell receptor beta chain was recovered during a study of blood T cell repertoires in COVID-19. Background on the study: Italy, Spain and the United States were the sources of the convalescent and acute COVID-19 samples. T cells, B-cell-depleted T cells, or PBMCs supplied cDNA or gDNA.

CDR3 length: 14 amino acids. The V end lost 5 bases, the J end lost 0 bases, and 12 bases lay between the germline ends. Germline-derived CDR1 and CDR2 are SGHRS and YFSETQ. Recruited during active infection, patients (from Seattle) were subsequently followed longitudinally. Original processing methods: Amplified reference gene primers provided the basis for estimating nucleated cell counts. TCRdb keeps only in-frame clones here, not all; method: immunoSEQ multiplex PCR. The D gene and trimming were derived from the DNA, and the V and J assignments and clone size from that table. The table has some 400,000 clones, more than 70% seen once.

This TCR was recovered from a woman aged 25 to 39 with COVID-19, enrolled during active disease. The sample consisted of peripheral blood. This chain links TRBV5-1 with TRBJ2-7, with a possible D match to TRBD2 (5 bases). CDR3 sequence (DNA): TGCGCCAGCAGACCGGACTCGGGCTCCTACGAGCAGTACTTC. It translates to CASRPDSGSYEQYF.